The present entry profiles one T cell receptor beta chain with its context. Original methodology: Reference gene primer amplification gave estimated nucleated cell counts. The data were produced by immunoSEQ multiplex PCR, yet TCRdb's version contains in-frame clones alone and is incomplete. Clone size and the V and J calls come from that table; the DNA yielded D and trimming. The table includes more than 80,000 clones, approximately 89% detected once. This sample is part of a study of blood T cell repertoires in COVID-19. Across the whole study: COVID-19 samples from acute and convalescent phases originated in the United States, Italy and Spain. PBMCs, B-cell-depleted T cells, or T cells were the source of the cDNA or gDNA that made up the material.

The CDR3 loop spans 14 amino acids. Trimming removed 6 bases at V and 1 base at J, with 9 bases between. Germline V CDR1 and CDR2: KGHSH, LQKENI. The source material was peripheral blood. This clonotype was obtained from a man at least 80 years old with acute or convalescent COVID-19. V and J are TRBV18 and TRBJ2-2; D remains unclear. CDR3 region: CASSYQENTGELFF. CDR3 nucleotides: TGTGCCAGCTCCTATCAGGAGAACACCGGGGAGCTGTTTTTT.